This T cell receptor beta chain emerged from a study of identical twins (TCRdb year 2016). For the study in its entirety: The study deep-sequenced TCR alpha and beta repertoires from monozygotic twins, unrelated adults of various ages and cord blood to test whether fetal clonotypes persist. To rule out contamination, replicate twin experiments were performed at different times with different library preparation protocols. The research as a whole found: Conclusions relied on cross-sectional statistical analysis, since the same donors could not be followed over many years. Out-of-frame TCR alpha sharing in monozygotic twins was systematically underestimated by recombination models, whereas sharing between unrelated individuals was in agreement with the recombination models. A weaker excess of twin sharing was found in beta out-of-frame sequences because the signal-to-noise ratio was lowered by fewer shared sequences. Abundant cord blood beta clonotypes had fewer insertions, young adult naive repertoires showed a similar but weaker trend, and memory repertoires showed no such trend. Zero-insertion analyses could be partly confounded by invariant T cells such as MAIT and iNKT, though diverse VJ usage argued against such confounding for most clonotypes. Out-of-frame TCR alpha sequences shared between twins showed an excess of low generation-probability sequences compared with coincidental sharing between unrelated individuals.

Every donor was a healthy Caucasian. The twin cohort consisted of three pairs of female monozygotic twins, all aged about 18 to 29 years. Positive isolation kits from Invitrogen were used to isolate CD4+ and CD8+ T cell populations. The library was built by means of 5' RACE. The run used an Illumina HiSeq 2000. Template switching added a universal primer binding site, and the final cDNA carried a unique molecular identifier that allowed TCR cDNA molecules to be counted accurately. First-strand cDNA for TCR alpha and beta chains was synthesized from specific primers in the conserved constant-segment region. Each cDNA library was double barcoded, with a SMART-Mk sample barcode plus Illumina barcodes, to control for contamination. TruSeq adapter sequences and Illumina sample barcodes were added in two successive PCR steps. The TCR alpha and beta cDNA libraries were sequenced on the Illumina HiSeq platform using custom primers. Regarding the original processing steps: MiGEC processed the raw reads to extract unique molecular identifiers, while MiXCR was used to determine the CDR3 positions. For each individual, recombination models were inferred using an EM algorithm with the repgenHMM and IGoR tools. The analysis of shared clonotypes was done with the tcR package in R, with sharing normalized by the product of cloneset sizes. To study raw recombination free of thymic and clonal selection effects, out-of-frame nonproductive sequences were analyzed. TCRdb handled the public reads itself, with Q25 trimming in fastp and clone calling in MiXCR, and kept productive beta chains. Identical CDR3 proteins give one entry, which carries the most common genes and DNA. It is TCRdb's table, rather than the study itself, that gives the V and J calls and clone size. In this sample the table shows about 530,000 distinct CDR3 sequences, approximately 20% of which occur a single time. In total, the top ten clones hold approximately 0.5% of the sample.

The CDR3 measures 14 amino acids from cysteine to phenylalanine. Of all the DNA, just the CDR3 is kept, 42 bases in frame from base 1. V drops 0 bases and J drops 1 base, leaving 6 bases in between. The germline V gene (reference sequence) sets CDR1 to MNHEY and CDR2 to SMNVEV. This clonotype was picked up a small number of times. Its antigen remains unidentified. Base qualities are missing; no much larger clone stands one base away. A further study also used this sample, focusing on yellow fever vaccine responses in identical twins. The second publication reports: According to the authors, in identical twins the way T cells responded to vaccination appeared partly convergent and partly personalized. The study precisely tracked vaccine-responding T cell clones in identical twins.

The rearranged segments are TRBV27 and TRBJ1-2, with an unclear D gene assignment. The sample was CD4+ T cells sorted from blood. The clonotype was recovered from a woman between 18 and 29 years old in good health. Here is the DNA: TGTGCCAGCAGTTTATCGCCGGGTAACTATGGCTACACCTTC. Translation gives CASSLSPGNYGYTF.